The rows below give T cell receptor beta chains drawn from one sample of a study of T cells in Graves' hyperthyroidism and ophthalmopathy. TCRdb re-called the multiplex PCR reads with MiXCR, one entry per CDR3 protein. The profile covers about 480,000 distinct CDR3 sequences, with over 13% appearing a single time and less than 20% taken by the ten largest. Sequencing was done on a sample of blood. These receptors all come from a young woman with Graves' hyperthyroidism. Each CDR3 is given with its conserved first and last residue. Each record gives: CDR3 length, clone size, V gene, J gene, D gene, CDR3 protein, CDR3 DNA. D genes are given only for firm matches. Size is omitted from some rows. Given values are once, few, many or a class for expanded clones.

cdr3_length: 15; clone_size: many; v_call: TRBV3-1; j_call: TRBJ2-5; d_call: TRBD1; cdr3_aa: CASSLWTGAQETQYF; cdr3_nt: TGTGCCAGCAGCCTGTGGACAGGGGCCCAAGAGACCCAGTACTTC
cdr3_length: 20; clone_size: NA; v_call: TRBV5-1; j_call: TRBJ2-5; d_call: TRBD2; cdr3_aa: CASSFLPSGTSGPEGETQYF; cdr3_nt: TGCGCCAGCAGCTTTTTGCCCTCGGGGACTAGCGGGCCCGAGGGGGAGACCCAGTACTTC
cdr3_length: 14; clone_size: many; v_call: TRBV18; j_call: TRBJ1-2; d_call: NA; cdr3_aa: CASSDGRGGYGYTF; cdr3_nt: TGTGCCAGCTCCGATGGCCGGGGGGGCTATGGCTACACCTTC
cdr3_length: 14; clone_size: many; v_call: TRBV9; j_call: TRBJ1-5; d_call: NA; cdr3_aa: CASSERPSNQPQHF; cdr3_nt: TGTGCCAGCAGCGAAAGACCCAGCAATCAGCCCCAGCATTTT
cdr3_length: 14; clone_size: NA; v_call: TRBV6-1; j_call: TRBJ1-6; d_call: NA; cdr3_aa: CASGGVGVNSPLHF; cdr3_nt: TGTGCCAGCGGGGGGGTCGGGGTGAATTCACCCCTCCACTTT
cdr3_length: 14; clone_size: few; v_call: TRBV7-2; j_call: TRBJ2-1; d_call: NA; cdr3_aa: CASSLSGLWNEQFF; cdr3_nt: TGTGCCAGCAGCTTAAGCGGTCTGTGGAATGAGCAGTTCTTC
cdr3_length: 13; clone_size: many; v_call: TRBV12-3/TRBV12-4; j_call: TRBJ1-5; d_call: NA; cdr3_aa: CASSLGQERPQHF; cdr3_nt: TGTGCCAGCAGTTTAGGACAGGAGCGGCCCCAGCATTTT
cdr3_length: 16; clone_size: NA; v_call: TRBV6-1; j_call: TRBJ2-2; d_call: TRBD1; cdr3_aa: CASRPGTAFGTGELFF; cdr3_nt: TGTGCCAGCAGACCCGGGACAGCTTTCGGCACCGGGGAGCTGTTTTTT
cdr3_length: 12; clone_size: many; v_call: TRBV9; j_call: TRBJ2-3; d_call: NA; cdr3_aa: CASSGLADTQYF; cdr3_nt: TGTGCCAGCAGCGGGCTAGCTGATACGCAGTATTTT
cdr3_length: 12; clone_size: many; v_call: TRBV6-1; j_call: TRBJ2-7; d_call: NA; cdr3_aa: CASSGDVYEQYF; cdr3_nt: TGTGCCAGCAGTGGGGACGTCTACGAGCAGTACTTC
cdr3_length: 15; clone_size: many; v_call: TRBV27; j_call: TRBJ2-5; d_call: NA; cdr3_aa: CASSLMPQLGETQYF; cdr3_nt: TGTGCCAGCAGTTTAATGCCCCAACTAGGAGAGACCCAGTACTTC
cdr3_length: 13; clone_size: many; v_call: TRBV11-2; j_call: TRBJ1-2; d_call: TRBD1; cdr3_aa: CASSFDRAYGYTF; cdr3_nt: TGTGCCAGCAGCTTCGACAGGGCCTATGGCTACACCTTC
cdr3_length: 18; clone_size: NA; v_call: TRBV5-6; j_call: TRBJ1-5; d_call: NA; cdr3_aa: CASSLPVRQFQGNQPQHF; cdr3_nt: TGTGCCAGCAGCTTGCCCGTCCGGCAGTTCCAAGGCAATCAGCCCCAGCATTTT
cdr3_length: 15; clone_size: many; v_call: TRBV9; j_call: TRBJ1-1; d_call: TRBD1; cdr3_aa: CASSPRQGLNTEAFF; cdr3_nt: TGTGCCAGCAGCCCTCGACAGGGATTGAACACTGAAGCTTTCTTT
cdr3_length: 14; clone_size: many; v_call: TRBV12-3/TRBV12-4; j_call: TRBJ1-5; d_call: NA; cdr3_aa: CASSPPGAGQPQHF; cdr3_nt: TGTGCCAGCAGTCCCCCAGGGGCGGGACAGCCCCAGCATTTT
cdr3_length: 14; clone_size: many; v_call: TRBV29-1; j_call: TRBJ2-1; d_call: TRBD2; cdr3_aa: CSVRREPSYNEQFF; cdr3_nt: TGCAGCGTTCGGCGGGAGCCTTCCTACAATGAGCAGTTCTTC